This T cell receptor (beta chain) was profiled in a study of blood T cell repertoires in COVID-19. The wider study: Samples of COVID-19 (acute and convalescent) were obtained from the United States, Italy and Spain. PBMCs, B-cell-depleted T cells, or T cells provided the cDNA or gDNA that made up the material.

CDR1 and CDR2 (germline): LGHDT, YNNKEL (reference sequence). Trimming at V came to 4 bases and at J to 4 bases, leaving 7 bases not matched to a gene. The CDR3 consists of 16 residues. Per the study methods: Cell counts per sample came from amplifying reference gene primers. Produced via immunoSEQ multiplex PCR; TCRdb's table is partial and in-frame only. That table furnishes V, J and clone size, whereas the DNA furnished D and trimming. The sample contains approximately 160,000 clones, about 88% of which appear only once. The chain uses TRBV3-1 (or the pseudogene TRBV3-2) and TRBJ1-6; 7 bases fit TRBD1. The receptor was isolated from a man aged 55 to 70 with active or convalescent COVID-19. Sequencing was performed on peripheral blood. In DNA, the CDR3 is TGTGCCAGCAGCCCTGGGACAGTACCTTATAATTCACCCCTCCACTTT. Residues: CASSPGTVPYNSPLHF.